This T cell receptor (beta chain) was sequenced for a study of blood T cell repertoires in COVID-19. Turning to the study itself: Italy, Spain and the United States were the sources of the convalescent and acute COVID-19 samples. The analysed material was cDNA or gDNA that came from T cells, B-cell-depleted T cells, or PBMCs.

How the authors handled the data: Quantification of nucleated cells was approximated via reference gene primer amplification. Profiling relied on immunoSEQ multiplex PCR, and the TCRdb table lists in-frame clones only, not all of them. V, J and clone size reflect that table, while D and trimming were determined from the DNA. In the table there are some 330,000 clones, approximately 90% of which are singletons. The CDR3 has 15 amino acids. Germline V gene data show CDR1 as SGHKS and CDR2 as YYEKEE (reference sequence). Trimming removed 0 bases from V and 3 bases from J, with 12 bases in between. The genes are TRBV5-5 and TRBJ1-1, with D possibly matching TRBD1 (5 bases). The sequenced material came from peripheral blood. The source of this sequence is a woman between 45 and 60 years old with active or convalescent COVID-19. In nucleotides, the CDR3 is TGTGCCAGCAGCTTGGAAGGGGTCAGTTACACTGAAGCTTTCTTT. Protein product: CASSLEGVSYTEAFF. Filled out from reference TRBV5-5 and TRBJ1-1, the complete variable domain reads DAGVTQSPTHLIKTRGQQVTLRCSPISGHKSVSWYQQVLGQGPQFIFQYYEKEERGRGNFPDRFSARQFPNYSSELNVNALLLGDSALYLCASSLEGVSYTEAFFGQGTRLTVV.